These 27 T cell receptor beta chains share one sample of origin, sequenced in a study of regulatory T cells in long-lasting Graves disease. Assembly of TCR beta libraries relied on iRepertoire HTBI primers together with Arm-PCR of CDR3 regions. Each CDR3 protein is one row after TCRdb ran MiXCR on the multiplex PCR reads. This sample carries about 500,000 distinct CDR3 sequences, roughly 16% of them seen once, and the ten largest clones take more than 10%. Time point noted: newly diagnosed GD, antithyroid drugs for less than 3 months. The TCR library was prepared using RNA isolated from PBMCs. These same data were also listed under a study on T cells in Graves' hyperthyroidism and ophthalmopathy.

Sequences were derived from peripheral blood mononuclear cells (PBMCs), sampled at new diagnosis, from a patient treated with antithyroid drugs. The receptors here all came from a man in his forties with Graves disease.

This clonotype was recorded at least ten times. V gene TRBV12-3 or TRBV12-4 combines with J gene TRBJ2-1, with unresolved D. The V gene lost 6 bases and the J gene lost 4 bases, with 10 bases spanning the gap. The CDR3 length is 13 residues. The DNA for the CDR3 is TGTGCCAGCAGCTTGTCGAGGTACAATGAGCAGTTCTTC. Its translation is CASSLSRYNEQFF.

Turning to this clonotype: A read error may explain this, as a much larger clone is one base away. This sequence joins TRBV11-2 and TRBJ2-1, with 8 positions matching TRBD2. The length of the CDR3 is 16 residues. V lost 0 bases to trimming and J lost 4 bases; unmatched junction nucleotides: 5. CDR1 and CDR2 (germline): SGHAT, FQNNGV. CDR3 DNA: TGTGCCAGCAGCTTAGACGGAGCGGGAGTTTACAATGAGCAGTTCTTC. It yields the protein CASSLDGAGVYNEQFF. Based on the CDR3 plus reference TRBV11-2 and TRBJ2-1, the full variable domain is EAGVAQSPRYKIIEKRQSVAFWCNPISGHATLYWYQQILGQGPKLLIQFQNNGVVDDSQLPKDRFSAERLKGVDSTLKIQPAKLEDSAVYLCASSLDGAGVYNEQFFGPGTRLTVL.

This clonotype came up a few times. The rearrangement uses TRBV28 and TRBJ1-2; 8 bases align to TRBD1. This CDR3 is built from 12 residues. V shed 8 bases and J 6 bases; nucleotides not matched to a gene: 5. Germline CDR1 reads MDHEN; CDR2 reads SYDVKM. The CDR3 spells CASSTGEDGYTF. In DNA form, the CDR3 reads TGTGCCAGCTCGACAGGGGAGGATGGCTACACCTTC.

This clonotype was observed at least ten times. The genes are TRBV20-1 and TRBJ1-2; the D is unclear. Germline lookup yields CDR1 DFQATT and CDR2 SNEGSKA (reference sequence). The CDR3 covers 13 residues. The V gene lost 4 bases and the J gene lost 3 bases, with 12 bases spanning the gap. The CDR3 sequence: CSAIGPTDYGYTF. DNA of the CDR3: TGCAGTGCTATTGGACCGACGGACTATGGCTACACCTTC.

This clonotype has a count of ten or more. V is TRBV5-1 and J is TRBJ2-7, with D possibly TRBD2 on 6 matching bases. The ends were cut back, 4 bases at V and 2 bases at J, with 10 bases in the middle. The CDR3 totals 13 residues. Germline CDR1 is SGHRS and CDR2 is YFSETQ. The CDR3 DNA reads TGCGCCAGCAGCGCGGGCGGGACCTACGAGCAGTACTTC. This sequence encodes CASSAGGTYEQYF.

This clonotype occurred many times. V gene TRBV13 combines with J gene TRBJ2-7; TRBD1 matches at 8 bases. CDR1 and CDR2 from the germline V gene are PRHDT and FYEKMQ (reference sequence). V lost 5 bases and J lost 2; bases outside the gene matches: 5. The CDR3 is 14 residues long. For the CDR3, the DNA is TGTGCCAGCAGCCAGCAGGGGGCTCCCTACGAGCAGTACTTC. The encoded protein is CASSQQGAPYEQYF.

The J gene is TRBJ2-7, the V gene TRBV28, with D hard to call. CDR1 and CDR2 (germline): MDHEN, SYDVKM. Trimming removed 6 bases at V and 0 bases at J, with 15 bases between. The CDR3 totals 15 residues. CDR3 sequence: CASRTPGGASYEQYF. Here the CDR3 DNA reads TGTGCCAGCAGGACCCCGGGCGGAGCCTCCTACGAGCAGTACTTC.

The sample holds many counts of this clonotype. The V call is TRBV28, the J call TRBJ1-5; tentative D call: TRBD1 (5 bases). This CDR3 has 15 amino acids. CDR1 MDHEN and CDR2 SYDVKM come from the germline V gene. V was shortened by 0 bases and J by 7 bases, with 13 bases between the two germline ends. This chain's CDR3 is CASSLWEGLTQPQHF. CDR3 DNA sequence: TGTGCCAGCAGTTTATGGGAGGGGTTAACCCAGCCCCAGCATTTT.

This clonotype was detected ten times or more. The CDR3 bases are TGTGCCAGCAGCCCAGAACTAGCGGGAGGAACCTACGAGCAGTACTTC. Amino acid sequence: CASSPELAGGTYEQYF. The chain recombines TRBV11-2 with TRBJ2-7; TRBD2 matches 12 bases. CDR1 is SGHAT and CDR2 is FQNNGV in the germline V gene. Trimming cost V 5 bases and J 2 bases; bases outside gene matches: 7. The CDR3 covers 16 residues.

This clonotype was counted many times. The rearrangement uses TRBV20-1 and TRBJ1-5; D is unclear. V was trimmed by 4 bases and J by 0 bases, leaving 10 bases between them. There are 14 residues in the CDR3. Germline loops: CDR1 DFQATT, CDR2 SNEGSKA (reference sequence). CDR3 protein: CSATGVDSNQPQHF. In DNA, the CDR3 is TGCAGTGCTACCGGGGTCGATAGCAATCAGCCCCAGCATTTT.

At least ten counts were recorded for this clonotype. The V gene is TRBV6-2 or TRBV6-3, the J gene TRBJ2-7; 9 bases fit TRBD1. With V trimmed by 5 bases and J by 1 base, 6 bases remained unmatched. CDR3 length: 15 residues. Germline V lookup: CDR1 MNHEY, CDR2 SVGEGT. The DNA for the CDR3 is TGTGCCAGCAGTACCTCACAGGGGGCATCCTACGAGCAGTACTTC. This gives the protein CASSTSQGASYEQYF.

This clonotype was counted many times. This rearrangement joins TRBV20-1 to TRBJ2-5, with 13 bases matching TRBD2. The CDR3 is made up of 15 amino acids. V lost 7 bases and J lost 4; bases outside the gene matches: 9. The germline gives CDR1 DFQATT, CDR2 SNEGSKA (reference sequence). This chain's CDR3 is CSEKRTSGRGETQYF. The CDR3 region has the DNA TGCAGTGAAAAGAGGACTAGCGGGAGAGGAGAGACCCAGTACTTC.

J is TRBJ2-1 and V is TRBV12-3 or TRBV12-4; the match to TRBD2 covers 7 bases. V dropped 6 bases and J dropped 8; count of bases not matched to a gene: 13. CDR3 length equals 15 residues. The chain's CDR3 is CASREFLAVWDEQFF. The CDR3 coding sequence is TGTGCCAGCAGAGAATTCCTAGCGGTATGGGATGAGCAGTTCTTC.

This clonotype was recorded many times. The chain uses TRBV10-1 and TRBJ2-1; TRBD2 matches at 14 bases. With 3 bases clipped from V and 8 bases from J, the junction kept 9 bases outside the gene matches. The germline V gene encodes CDR1 WNHNN and CDR2 SYGVQD (reference sequence). The CDR3 is 17 amino acids. Here the CDR3 DNA reads TGCGCCAGCAGTGATCGGAGGACTAGCGGGAGGTTTGATGAGCAGTTCTTC. Translation: CASSDRRTSGRFDEQFF.

This clonotype occurred many times. The V call is TRBV5-1, the J call TRBJ2-1; 8 nucleotides agree with TRBD1. Trimming at V came to 4 bases and at J to 3 bases, leaving 6 bases not matched to a gene. CDR1 and CDR2 (germline): SGHRS, YFSETQ. The CDR3 has 15 residues. The CDR3 region is CASSPDRVGYNEQFF. CDR3 DNA sequence: TGCGCCAGCAGCCCGGACAGGGTCGGCTACAATGAGCAGTTCTTC. The variable domain in full, completed from reference TRBV5-1 and TRBJ2-1, reads KAGVTQTPRYLIKTRGQQVTLSCSPISGHRSVSWYQQTPGQGLQFLFEYFSETQRNKGNFPGRFSGRQFSNSRSEMNVSTLELGDSALYLCASSPDRVGYNEQFFGPGTRLTVL.

In its sample, this clonotype was seen many times. This chain joins TRBV5-1 and TRBJ2-1; TRBD2 matches at 7 bases. Germline V gene lookup returns CDR1 SGHRS and CDR2 YFSETQ. V shed 3 bases and J 0 bases; nucleotides not matched to a gene: 9. The CDR3 is made up of 17 amino acids. DNA of the CDR3: TGCGCCAGCAGCTCCATACTAGCGTCCAGCTCCTACAATGAGCAGTTCTTC. Translated, it gives CASSSILASSSYNEQFF.

Note on this clonotype: One base away lies a much larger clone, so this may be a sequencing read error. This chain links TRBV12-3 or TRBV12-4 with TRBJ2-4; maybe TRBD1 (5 bases). This CDR3 has 13 residues. In DNA, the CDR3 is TGTGCCAGCAGTTTCTTAGGGGAAAACACTCAGTACTTC. Protein: CASSFLGENTQYF.

This clonotype was seen many times. This chain connects TRBV27 to TRBJ2-3; D not resolved. CDR3 size: 13 residues. Germline assignment: CDR1 MNHEY and CDR2 SMNVEV (reference sequence). V lost 0 bases, J lost 5 bases, and 6 bases lay in between. The CDR3 protein is CASSLSRGDTQYF. In DNA form, the CDR3 reads TGTGCCAGCAGTTTATCCCGCGGAGATACGCAGTATTTT.

Many counts were recorded for this clonotype. The chain recombines TRBV7-2 with TRBJ2-2; D remains ambiguous. The germline V gene has CDR1 SGHTA and CDR2 FQGNSA. The V and J ends lost 1 base and 1 base respectively, with 4 bases between them. This CDR3 region has 14 residues. The CDR3 nucleotides read TGTGCCAGCAGCTTAGTTATGAACACCGGGGAGCTGTTTTTT. Amino acids: CASSLVMNTGELFF.

To note about this clonotype: This may be a read error: a much more frequent sequence differs by one nucleotide. The chain joins TRBV20-1 to TRBJ1-1; no reliable D call. Germline assignment: CDR1 DFQATT and CDR2 SNEGSKA (reference sequence). This CDR3 spans 12 amino acids. V was cut by 4 bases and J by 2 bases, with 8 bases left in between. The CDR3 here is CSAKRFNTEAFF. The DNA for the CDR3 is TGCAGTGCTAAACGGTTCAACACTGAAGCTTTCTTT.

This clonotype was picked up many times. The genes are TRBV5-1 and TRBJ2-5, with 11 bases matching TRBD1. The CDR3 is 15 residues long. Germline V lookup: CDR1 SGHRS, CDR2 YFSETQ. With V trimmed by 5 bases and J by 4 bases, 7 bases remained unmatched. The chain's CDR3 is CASRRDRGYAETQYF. CDR3 nucleotides: TGCGCCAGCAGGCGGGACAGGGGGTACGCAGAGACCCAGTACTTC.

This clonotype was observed at least ten times. The chain recombines TRBV3-1 with TRBJ2-7; weak D call: TRBD2 (6 bases). CDR1 and CDR2 from the germline V gene are LGHDT and YNNKEL (reference sequence). Trimming took off 3 bases at V and 2 bases at J, with 11 bases between the two ends. This CDR3 comprises 14 residues. CDR3 region: CASSQLSGAYEQYF. The CDR3 DNA reads TGTGCCAGCAGCCAGCTTAGCGGAGCCTACGAGCAGTACTTC.

At least ten counts were recorded for this clonotype. The chain employs TRBV28 and TRBJ1-2; 8 bases line up with TRBD1. V was pared by 4 bases and J by 2 bases, with 6 bases of the junction left unmatched. CDR1 is MDHEN and CDR2 is SYDVKM in the germline V gene. CDR3 size: 15 residues. This CDR3 is CASSYPQGANYGYTF. The CDR3 DNA is TGTGCCAGCAGTTATCCCCAGGGGGCGAACTATGGCTACACCTTC.

Comment on this clonotype: A much larger clone lies a single base off, so this may be a read error. This sequence joins TRBV15 and TRBJ2-5; D possibly uses TRBD1 or TRBD2 (5 bases each). V lost 0 bases, J lost 11 bases, and 22 bases lay in between. The germline V gene encodes CDR1 LNHNV and CDR2 YYDKDF (reference sequence). The CDR3 consists of 16 residues. CDR3: CATSRDRGRVYNEQYF. CDR3 in DNA: TGTGCCACCAGCAGAGATCGGGGCAGGGTCTACAATGAGCAGTACTTC. Full variable domain (missing parts from reference TRBV15 and TRBJ2-5): DAMVIQNPRYQVTQFGKPVTLSCSQTLNHNVMYWYQQKSSQAPKLLFHYYDKDFNNEADTPDNFQSRRPNTSFCFLDIRSPGLGDTAMYLCATSRDRGRVYNEQYFGPGTRLLVL.

This clonotype was observed many times. J is TRBJ1-6 and V is TRBV7-8; D is undetermined. V was pared by 3 bases and J by 6 bases, with 3 bases between. There are 12 residues in the CDR3. Germline lookup yields CDR1 SGHVS and CDR2 FQNEAQ. DNA of the CDR3: TGTGCCAGCAGCTTTCTTAATTCACCCCTCCACTTT. Amino acids: CASSFLNSPLHF.

The chain couples TRBV6-1 to TRBJ2-5; the D gene is possibly TRBD1 (5 bases). The CDR3 sequence is 13 residues long. Per the germline V gene, CDR1 is MNHNS and CDR2 is SASEGT. The V gene lost 10 bases and the J gene lost 5 bases, with 17 bases spanning the gap. For the CDR3, the DNA is TGTGCCACCAGCTTAGGGGTCTCGGAGACCCAGTACTTC. Translated: CATSLGVSETQYF.

This clonotype was found many times. Written as DNA, the CDR3 is TGTGCCAGCAGCGTAGGACTAGCGGGAAGGGAGACCCAGTACTTC. This codes for CASSVGLAGRETQYF. V usage is TRBV9 and J usage is TRBJ2-5; 11 bases line up with TRBD2. V shed 0 bases, J shed 5 bases, and the junction held 3 bases outside the gene matches. Germline CDR1 and CDR2: SGDLS and YYNGEE. The CDR3 covers 15 residues.